These T cell receptor beta chains were read from a single sample in a study of blood T cell repertoires in COVID-19. Libraries were prepared by immunoSEQ multiplex PCR; TCRdb keeps only in-frame clonotypes and omits some of them. The table lists over 150,000 clones, 86% of them singletons, with around 20% in the top ten. Sequencing input: peripheral blood. The receptor set was obtained from a man aged 70 or older with active or convalescent COVID-19. Each CDR3 is given with its conserved first and last residue. A D gene is named only where the DNA matches it firmly. Only part of the rows carry a size: once, few, many, or a class if the clone is expanded.

size	V	J	D	length	CDR3
once	TRBV13	TRBJ1-1	TRBD1	14	CASRATGGLTEAFF
NA	TRBV7-2	TRBJ2-2	TRBD2	16	CASPPGGGRRNGELFF
NA	TRBV11-2	TRBJ1-6	NA	16	CASSLTRGGGNSPLHF
NA	TRBV7-2	TRBJ2-7	TRBD1	15	CASSQDRAGGYEQYF
few	TRBV14	TRBJ2-7	NA	14	CASSQWTVSYEQYF
NA	TRBV5-6	TRBJ1-6	NA	19	CASSSLRTIWPYYNSPLHF
NA	TRBV18	TRBJ1-4	NA	17	CASSPSPTRLGSEKLFF
NA	TRBV4-3	TRBJ1-3	NA	14	CASSQDNRRDTIYF
NA	TRBV5-1	TRBJ2-1	TRBD2	15	CASSWGGRMVYEQFF
once	TRBV7-8	TRBJ1-1	NA	14	CASSLVTLNTEAFF
NA	TRBV20-1	TRBJ2-1	TRBD2	16	CSASLAGESSYNEQFF
NA	TRBV2	TRBJ1-1	NA	11	CASSVRTEAFF
NA	TRBV6-5	TRBJ2-5	NA	16	CASSYSGAGYQETQYF
NA	TRBV20-1	TRBJ1-1	NA	11	CSARGWQEAFF
NA	TRBV7-6	TRBJ2-5	NA	14	CASSLAPGQETQYF
NA	TRBV29-1	TRBJ1-1	TRBD1	16	CSGRGLPGGADTEAFF
once	TRBV10-2	TRBJ1-5	NA	12	CASRSGNQPQHF
NA	TRBV7-9	TRBJ2-7	TRBD1	18	CASSFSVRTGWSSYEQYF
few	TRBV27	TRBJ1-6	NA	17	CASSRQKISSYNSPLHF
NA	TRBV27	TRBJ1-5	TRBD1	15	CASSLAGGARQPQHF
NA	TRBV7-2	TRBJ2-7	NA	13	CASSRTFNYEQYF
NA	TRBV28	TRBJ1-3	NA	15	CASSGAGGIGNTIYF
NA	TRBV19	TRBJ1-4	NA	15	CASSPRTDSNEKLFF
NA	TRBV28	TRBJ1-1	NA	14	CASSSGVWVTEAFF
many	TRBV24-1	TRBJ2-2	NA	15	CATSDPRLKSGELFF
NA	TRBV18	TRBJ1-1	NA	13	CASSLEMSTEAFF
NA	TRBV4-1	TRBJ2-7	TRBD2	16	CASSQGLGGRAYEQYF
NA	TRBV7-2	TRBJ1-5	NA	15	CASSLGGYSNQPQHF
NA	TRBV7-9	TRBJ1-2	NA	15	CASSLVIDSNYGYTF
NA	TRBV27	TRBJ2-2	NA	16	CASSLPRGLGAGELFF
NA	TRBV6-2/TRBV6-3	TRBJ1-3	NA	15	CASSWRERRGNTIYF
NA	TRBV2	TRBJ2-1	NA	15	CASSPSSGGSNEQFF
NA	TRBV18	TRBJ1-1	TRBD1	14	CASSLDRVYTEAFF
NA	TRBV13	TRBJ2-7	TRBD2	16	CASTPGLAPSSYEQYF
NA	TRBV7-7	TRBJ1-5	TRBD1	16	CASSLDDRGTNQPQHF
NA	TRBV7-3	TRBJ2-1	TRBD2	17	CASSPRGLADHYNEQFF
few	TRBV6-5	TRBJ1-4	NA	12	CASTEWAGRLFF
few	TRBV6-2/TRBV6-3	TRBJ2-2	NA	16	CASSSFDREAAGELFF
NA	TRBV7-2	TRBJ2-1	NA	13	CASSYVSGNEQFF
NA	TRBV27	TRBJ1-1	NA	17	CASSLRFGGPVNTEAFF
NA	TRBV7-9	TRBJ2-5	NA	11	CASSNPETQYF
NA	TRBV5-1	TRBJ2-5	TRBD2	17	CASSLGASGGARETQYF
NA	TRBV6-6	TRBJ1-5	TRBD1	17	CASSRLPGGASDQPQHF
NA	TRBV27	TRBJ2-1	TRBD2	15	CASSSPGLAVNEQFF
NA	TRBV5-1	TRBJ1-6	TRBD1	14	CASSYGTEDSPLHF
NA	TRBV2	TRBJ1-1	TRBD1	12	CASSGDSREAFF
few	TRBV6-2/TRBV6-3	TRBJ2-7	TRBD1	15	CASSPPGTGAYEQYF
NA	TRBV6-6	TRBJ1-2	NA	13	CASSSRDLYGYTF
few	TRBV27	TRBJ1-2	TRBD1	13	CASRRTGFYGYTF
NA	TRBV3-1/TRBV3-2	TRBJ1-6	NA	15	CASSRRGGERSPLHF
NA	TRBV5-5	TRBJ2-1	TRBD1	13	CASSEGQNNEQFF
NA	TRBV7-9	TRBJ2-1	NA	15	CASSLRASSFNEQFF
NA	TRBV7-9	TRBJ2-1	NA	13	CASRLGTANEQFF
NA	TRBV19	TRBJ2-3	NA	15	CASSIGTASTDTQYF
few	TRBV19	TRBJ1-1	NA	14	CASIAGLANTEAFF
NA	TRBV5-1	TRBJ1-1	TRBD1	13	CASRTGVVTEAFF
NA	TRBV29-1	TRBJ1-4	TRBD1	13	CSVSRTGGEKLFF
NA	TRBV5-1	TRBJ2-1	TRBD2	16	CASSSRLAGDLNEQFF
NA	TRBV6-2/TRBV6-3	TRBJ2-7	TRBD1	14	CASSTAGGRYEQYF
NA	TRBV7-8	TRBJ1-2	NA	14	CASSLASGYYGYTF